This TCR beta chain was observed in a study of breast tumors, draining lymph nodes, adjacent tissues. Axillary draining lymph nodes of breast cancer patients supplied the node samples. Per the germline V gene, CDR1 is SSHAT and CDR2 is FNYEAQ (reference sequence). Trimming left V 3 bases short and J 5 bases short, with 8 bases between. The CDR3 has 14 residues. Each CDR3 protein gets one entry after TCRdb re-called the multiplex PCR reads with MiXCR. The repertoire consists of about 230,000 distinct CDR3 sequences, with around 32% occurring once and the leading ten covering roughly 1.3%. The rearrangement links TRBV7-7 to TRBJ2-6; D gene ambiguous. The clonotype originates from a female donor with breast cancer. Some clones in this sample may be carry-over from other donors' samples. Sequenced sample: axillary lymph node tissue. The CDR3 sequence: CASSFYNWANVLTF. CDR3 bases: TGTGCCAGCAGCTTCTACAACTGGGCCAACGTCCTGACTTTC.